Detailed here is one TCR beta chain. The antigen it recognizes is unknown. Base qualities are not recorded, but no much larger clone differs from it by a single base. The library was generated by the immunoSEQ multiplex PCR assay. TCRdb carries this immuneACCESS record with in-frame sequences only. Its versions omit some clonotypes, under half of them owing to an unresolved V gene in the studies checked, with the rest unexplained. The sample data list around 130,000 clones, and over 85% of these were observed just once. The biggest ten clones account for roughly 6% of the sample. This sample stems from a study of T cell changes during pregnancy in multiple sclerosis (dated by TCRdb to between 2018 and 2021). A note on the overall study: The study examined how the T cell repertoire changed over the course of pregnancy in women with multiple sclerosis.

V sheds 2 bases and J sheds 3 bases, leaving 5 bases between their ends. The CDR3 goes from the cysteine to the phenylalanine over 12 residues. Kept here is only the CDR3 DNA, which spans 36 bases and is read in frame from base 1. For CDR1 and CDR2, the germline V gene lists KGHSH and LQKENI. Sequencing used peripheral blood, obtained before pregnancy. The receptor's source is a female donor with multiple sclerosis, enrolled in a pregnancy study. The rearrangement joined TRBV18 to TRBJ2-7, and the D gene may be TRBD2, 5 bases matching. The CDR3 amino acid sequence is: CASSPEGYEQYF. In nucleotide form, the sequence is TGTGCCAGCTCACCAGAGGGCTACGAGCAGTACTTC.